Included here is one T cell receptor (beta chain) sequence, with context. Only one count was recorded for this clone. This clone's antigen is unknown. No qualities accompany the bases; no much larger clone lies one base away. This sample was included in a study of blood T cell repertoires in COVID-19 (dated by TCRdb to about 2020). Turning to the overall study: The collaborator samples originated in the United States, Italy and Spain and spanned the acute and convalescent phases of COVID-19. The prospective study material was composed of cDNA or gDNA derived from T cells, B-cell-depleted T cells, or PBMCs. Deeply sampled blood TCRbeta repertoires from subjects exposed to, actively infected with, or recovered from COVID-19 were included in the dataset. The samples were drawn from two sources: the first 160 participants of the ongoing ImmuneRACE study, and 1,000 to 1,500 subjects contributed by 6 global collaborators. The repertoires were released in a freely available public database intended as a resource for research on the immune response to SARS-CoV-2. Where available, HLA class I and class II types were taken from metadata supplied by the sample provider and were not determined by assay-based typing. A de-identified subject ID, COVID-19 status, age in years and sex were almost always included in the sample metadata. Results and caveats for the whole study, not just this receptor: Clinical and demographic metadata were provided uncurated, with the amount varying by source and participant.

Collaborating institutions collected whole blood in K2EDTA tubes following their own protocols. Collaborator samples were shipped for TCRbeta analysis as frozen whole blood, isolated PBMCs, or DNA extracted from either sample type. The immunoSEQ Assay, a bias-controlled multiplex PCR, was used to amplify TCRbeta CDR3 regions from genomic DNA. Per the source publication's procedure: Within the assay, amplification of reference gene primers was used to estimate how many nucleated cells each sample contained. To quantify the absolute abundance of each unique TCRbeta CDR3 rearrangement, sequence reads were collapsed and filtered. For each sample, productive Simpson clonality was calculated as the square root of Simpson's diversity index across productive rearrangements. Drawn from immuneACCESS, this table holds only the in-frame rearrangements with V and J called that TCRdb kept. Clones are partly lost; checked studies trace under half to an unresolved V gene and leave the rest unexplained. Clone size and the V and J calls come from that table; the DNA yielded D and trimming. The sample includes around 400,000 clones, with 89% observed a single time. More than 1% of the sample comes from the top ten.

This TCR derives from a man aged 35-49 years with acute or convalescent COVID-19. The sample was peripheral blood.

The DNA reads TGTGCCAGCAGCTTGACAGGGCAGAATTCACCCCTCCACTTT. It is translated as CASSLTGQNSPLHF. The chain is encoded by TRBV7-2 joined to TRBJ1-6; a stretch of 7 junction bases matches TRBD1. Trimming accounts for 3 bases at V and 7 bases at J, while the number of junction bases matched to no gene is 3. From the germline V gene, CDR1 is SGHTA and CDR2 is FQGNSA. The CDR3, cysteine through phenylalanine, is 14 amino acids long. The sequence is cut down to CDR3 DNA, 42 bases in frame from base 1. Full variable domain (CDR3 extended with the reference TRBV7-2 and TRBJ1-6 proteins): GAGVSQSPSNKVTEKGKDVELRCDPISGHTALYWYRQSLGQGLEFLIYFQGNSAPDKSGLPSDRFSAERTGGSVSTLTIQRTQQEDSAVYLCASSLTGQNSPLHFGNGTRLTVT.